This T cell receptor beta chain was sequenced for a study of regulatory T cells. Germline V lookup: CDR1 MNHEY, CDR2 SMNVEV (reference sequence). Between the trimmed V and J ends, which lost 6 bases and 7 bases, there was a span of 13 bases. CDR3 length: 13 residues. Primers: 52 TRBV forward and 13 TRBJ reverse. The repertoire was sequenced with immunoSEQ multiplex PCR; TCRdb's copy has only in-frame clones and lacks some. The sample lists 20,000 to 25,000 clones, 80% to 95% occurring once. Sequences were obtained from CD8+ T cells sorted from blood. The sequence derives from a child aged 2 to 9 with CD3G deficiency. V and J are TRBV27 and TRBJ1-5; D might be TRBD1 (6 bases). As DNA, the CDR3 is TGTGCCAGCAGCGAAATACAGGGACAGCCCCAGCATTTT. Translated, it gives CASSEIQGQPQHF.